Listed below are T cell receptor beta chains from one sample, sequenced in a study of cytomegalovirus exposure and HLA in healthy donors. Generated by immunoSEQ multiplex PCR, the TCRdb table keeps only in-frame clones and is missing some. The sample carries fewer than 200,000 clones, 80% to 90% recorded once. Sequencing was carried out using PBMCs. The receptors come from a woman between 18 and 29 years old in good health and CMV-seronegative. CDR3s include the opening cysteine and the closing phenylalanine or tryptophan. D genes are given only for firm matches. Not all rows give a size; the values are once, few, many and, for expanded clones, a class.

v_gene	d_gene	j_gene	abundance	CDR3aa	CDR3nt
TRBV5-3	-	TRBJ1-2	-	CARSFSGVGYGYTF	TGTGCCAGAAGCTTCTCAGGGGTAGGCTATGGCTACACCTTC
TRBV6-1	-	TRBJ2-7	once	CASLIPGASYEQYF	TGTGCCAGCCTAATACCAGGGGCATCCTACGAGCAGTACTTC
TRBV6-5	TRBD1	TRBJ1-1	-	CASSPGDRANTEAFF	TGTGCCAGCAGTCCCGGGGACAGGGCTAACACTGAAGCTTTCTTT
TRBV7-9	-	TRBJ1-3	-	CASSLVAGSGNTIYF	TGTGCCAGCAGCTTAGTAGCGGGGTCTGGAAACACCATATATTTT
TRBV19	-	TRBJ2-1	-	CASSITPPHEQFF	TGTGCCAGTAGTATAACACCCCCCCATGAGCAGTTCTTC
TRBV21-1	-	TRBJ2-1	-	CASSRLTPRDHGSYNEQFF	TGTGCCAGCAGCCGCCTCACCCCCCGGGACCACGGGAGTTACAATGAGCAGTTCTTC
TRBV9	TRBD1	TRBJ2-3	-	CASSVEGQGTDTQYF	TGTGCCAGCAGCGTAGAGGGACAGGGCACAGATACGCAGTATTTT
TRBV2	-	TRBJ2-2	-	CASSRRDNGELFF	TGTGCCAGCAGTCGAAGGGACAACGGGGAGCTGTTTTTT
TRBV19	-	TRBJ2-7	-	CASSIFGGEQYF	TGTGCCAGTAGTATTTTCGGGGGCGAGCAGTACTTC
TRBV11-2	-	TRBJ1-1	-	CASSLVHGQGGYTEAFF	TGTGCCAGCAGCTTAGTTCACGGGCAGGGTGGGTATACTGAAGCTTTCTTT
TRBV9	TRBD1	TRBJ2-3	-	CASSARGQAGTDTQYF	TGTGCCAGCAGCGCTCGAGGACAGGCGGGCACAGATACGCAGTATTTT
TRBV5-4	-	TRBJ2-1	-	CASSSKDRIQQFF	TGTGCCAGCAGCTCTAAAGACAGGATACAGCAGTTCTTC
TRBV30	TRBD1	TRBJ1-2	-	CAWSVHSGGGGYTF	TGTGCCTGGAGTGTACATTCAGGGGGAGGTGGCTACACCTTC
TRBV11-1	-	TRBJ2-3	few	CASSLWTDGRNTQYF	TGTGCCAGCAGCTTGTGGACAGACGGGAGGAATACGCAGTATTTT
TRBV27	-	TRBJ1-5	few	CASRGGQHSNQPQHF	TGTGCCAGCAGGGGTGGACAGCATAGCAATCAGCCCCAGCATTTT
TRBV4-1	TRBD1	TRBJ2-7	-	CASSQDGSGTGLYEQYF	TGCGCCAGCAGCCAAGATGGGTCGGGGACAGGGCTGTACGAGCAGTACTTC
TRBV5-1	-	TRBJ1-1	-	CASSYVAGGTEAFF	TGCGCCAGCAGCTACGTCGCCGGAGGTACTGAAGCTTTCTTT
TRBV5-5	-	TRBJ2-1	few	CASSLANNEQFF	TGTGCCAGCAGCTTGGCAAATAATGAGCAGTTCTTC
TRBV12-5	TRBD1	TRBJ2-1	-	CASGGGQGGHNEQFF	TGTGCTAGTGGGGGGGGACAGGGAGGGCACAATGAGCAGTTCTTC
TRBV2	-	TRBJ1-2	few	CASSVELAARGYTF	TGTGCCAGCAGTGTTGAACTGGCGGCTCGCGGCTACACCTTC
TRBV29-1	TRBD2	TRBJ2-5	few	CSVAGTSGETQYF	TGCAGCGTAGCCGGGACTAGCGGGGAGACCCAGTACTTC
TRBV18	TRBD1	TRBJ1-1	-	CASSSRDRGTEAFF	TGTGCCAGCTCAAGCCGGGACAGGGGCACTGAAGCTTTCTTT
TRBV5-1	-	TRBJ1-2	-	CASSLGHEITPGYTF	TGCGCCAGCAGCTTGGGTCATGAAATAACTCCAGGCTACACCTTC
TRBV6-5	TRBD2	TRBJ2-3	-	CASSYLRERITDTQYF	TGTGCCAGCAGTTACTTGCGGGAGAGGATCACAGATACGCAGTATTTT
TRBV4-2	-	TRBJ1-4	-	CASSHSLPSHTNEKLFF	TGTGCCAGCAGCCATTCACTCCCTAGCCACACTAATGAAAAACTGTTTTTT
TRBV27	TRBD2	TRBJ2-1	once	CASTQGGSSYNEQFF	TGTGCCAGCACCCAAGGCGGGAGCTCCTACAATGAGCAGTTCTTC
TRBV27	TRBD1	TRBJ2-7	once	CATGTGGSNEQYF	TGTGCCACCGGGACAGGGGGCTCCAACGAGCAGTACTTC
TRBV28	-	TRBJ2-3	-	CASRDEGWTDTQYF	TGTGCCAGCAGGGACGAGGGATGGACAGATACGCAGTATTTT
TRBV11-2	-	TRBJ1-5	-	CASSLAAYSNQPQHF	TGTGCCAGCAGCTTAGCCGCGTATAGCAATCAGCCCCAGCATTTT
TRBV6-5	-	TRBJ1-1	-	CASSSKQGALNTEAFF	TGTGCCAGCAGTTCGAAACAGGGTGCCCTGAACACTGAAGCTTTCTTT
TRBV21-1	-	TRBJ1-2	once	CAPRAFGYTF	TGTGCCCCCAGGGCGTTTGGCTACACCTTC